The 26 T cell receptor beta chains reported below all come from one sample, sequenced in a study of T-cell memory formation after mild COVID-19. Each CDR3 protein is one row after TCRdb ran MiXCR on the 5' RACE reads. The table has nearly 250,000 distinct CDR3 sequences, approximately 15% seen once. Sample: PBMCs or a T cell subset sorted from them (not recorded which). Receptor source: an adult woman who had mild COVID-19 (a few samples of this study predate the infection). Cell type and time point are not known.

This clonotype was seen a handful of times. The chain employs TRBV29-1 and TRBJ1-1; 7 bases are shared with TRBD1. The V and J ends lost 3 bases and 0 bases, in that order; junction bases with no gene match: 10. The CDR3 is 16 residues long. Germline CDR1 and CDR2: SQVTM and ANQGSEA. CDR3 nucleotide sequence: TGCAGCGTTGATGCCAATCGGCAGGGGGTGAACACTGAAGCTTTCTTT. This sequence encodes CSVDANRQGVNTEAFF.

The rearrangement links TRBV5-5 to TRBJ1-1; TRBD1 aligns across 9 bases. Losses at the gene ends were 1 base for V and 7 bases for J; bases not matched to a gene: 11. Germline CDR1 SGHKS, CDR2 YYEKEE (reference sequence). This CDR3 has 16 residues. The CDR3 bases are TGTGCCAGCAGCTTGCCCAATACAGGGGGCGGGAGTGAAGCTTTCTTT. Amino acids: CASSLPNTGGGSEAFF.

This clonotype showed up many times. The J gene is TRBJ2-1, the V gene TRBV11-3; 11 bases map to TRBD1. Germline CDR1 reads SGHNT; CDR2 reads YENEEA. The CDR3 loop spans 15 amino acids. Losses at the gene ends were 5 bases for V and 6 bases for J; bases not matched to a gene: 6. CDR3 loop: CASSLRGTGGNEQFF. The CDR3 DNA is TGTGCCAGCAGCCTACGGGGGACAGGGGGCAATGAGCAGTTCTTC.

This clonotype has a handful of counts. This chain connects TRBV7-3 to TRBJ2-7; D remains unclear. Germline CDR1 and CDR2: SGHTA and FQGTGA. The CDR3 is made up of 15 amino acids. The V end lost 2 bases, the J end lost 2 bases, and 13 bases lay between the germline ends. For the CDR3, the DNA is TGTGCCAGCAGCTTATTCCCGGGTCCCCCCTACGAGCAGTACTTC. Its translation is CASSLFPGPPYEQYF. The full variable domain, with the rest looked up from reference TRBV7-3 and TRBJ2-7, is GAGVSQTPSNKVTEKGKYVELRCDPISGHTALYWYRQSLGQGPEFLIYFQGTGAADDSGLPNDRFFAVRPEGSVSTLKIQRTERGDSAVYLCASSLFPGPPYEQYFGPGTRLTVT.

This chain connects TRBV19 to TRBJ2-7; no definite D call. The V end was cut by 3 bases, the J end by 3 bases, with 21 bases between. CDR3 length equals 17 residues. Germline values: CDR1 LNHDA, CDR2 SQIVND (reference sequence). The chain's CDR3 is CASSISTGQTRFYEQYF. The CDR3 DNA is TGTGCCAGTAGTATTTCAACGGGCCAAACGCGTTTCTACGAGCAGTACTTC.

The rearrangement joins TRBV30 to TRBJ2-2; the D gene is possibly TRBD2 (6 bases). With 2 bases removed from V and 2 bases from J, the gap between germline ends came to 9 bases. In germline, CDR1 is GTSNPN, CDR2 SVGIG (reference sequence). The CDR3 is 14 amino acids. The DNA for the CDR3 is TGTGCCTGGAGTAGGGACTCCAACACCGGGGAGCTGTTTTTT. The encoded protein is CAWSRDSNTGELFF.

Only a few counts were recorded for this clonotype. The chain joins TRBV20-1 to TRBJ2-6; a weak D match, TRBD1 (6 bases). V was pared by 5 bases and J by 0 bases, with 17 bases between. This CDR3 has 17 amino acids. CDR1 is DFQATT, CDR2 SNEGSKA, per germline (reference sequence). The CDR3 protein is CSASTGTRSSGANVLTF. Here the CDR3 DNA reads TGCAGTGCTTCTACCGGGACACGGAGCTCTGGGGCCAACGTCCTGACTTTC.

This clonotype turned up a few times. V is TRBV10-3 and J is TRBJ1-4; TRBD1 agrees at 11 bases. CDR3 length: 16 amino acids. Losses at the gene ends were 4 bases for V and 5 bases for J; bases not matched to a gene: 6. Germline values: CDR1 ENHRY, CDR2 SYGVKD. The CDR3 DNA follows: TGTGCCATCAGTGCCGGACAGGGGGCGGGAAATGAAAAACTGTTTTTT. Its protein is CAISAGQGAGNEKLFF.

This clonotype was seen more than once but under ten times. The V gene is TRBV2, the J gene TRBJ2-7; 8 bases are shared with TRBD1. Germline assignment: CDR1 SNHLY and CDR2 FYNNEI. The trim removed 2 bases at V and 7 bases at J, leaving 4 bases unmatched. The CDR3 contains 13 residues. The CDR3 bases are TGTGCCAGCAGTGAAACAGGGGGTCTGGAGCAGTACTTC. Amino acids: CASSETGGLEQYF.

This clonotype was seen repeatedly, ten times or more. V and J are TRBV12-3 or TRBV12-4 and TRBJ1-6, with D perhaps matching TRBD1 (6 bases). Between the trimmed V and J ends, which lost 3 bases and 10 bases, there was a span of 16 bases. The CDR3 sequence is 15 residues long. CDR3 in amino acids: CASSLDSRMRSPLHF. DNA for the CDR3: TGTGCCAGCAGTTTGGACAGCCGTATGAGGTCACCCCTCCACTTT.

The V call is TRBV19, the J call TRBJ1-2, with D hard to call. This CDR3 is 11 amino acids long. Germline CDR1 reads LNHDA; CDR2 reads SQIVND (reference sequence). V was pared by 7 bases and J by 2 bases, with 5 bases between. The CDR3 protein is CASTQNYGYTF. The CDR3 DNA follows: TGTGCCAGTACCCAGAACTATGGCTACACCTTC.

Only a few counts were recorded for this clonotype. In DNA, the CDR3 is TGTGCCAGCCGCCTAAAGCAGTACTTC. Protein product: CASRLKQYF. The chain joins TRBV12-3 or TRBV12-4 to TRBJ2-7; D uncertain. V was trimmed by 8 bases and J by 8 bases, leaving 7 bases between them. There are 9 residues in the CDR3.

This clonotype was detected a few times. The V call is TRBV12-3 or TRBV12-4, the J call TRBJ2-5, with TRBD2 matching 8 bases. Trimming cost V 8 bases and J 6 bases; bases outside gene matches: 5. This CDR3 region has 12 residues. The CDR3 nucleotides read TGTGCCAGCGCCGTAGCGGGAAAGACCCAGTACTTC. Translation: CASAVAGKTQYF.

This clonotype came up many times. The chain uses TRBV20-1 and TRBJ2-3; D not resolved. Germline loops: CDR1 DFQATT, CDR2 SNEGSKA (reference sequence). This CDR3 region has 16 residues. V lost 1 base to trimming and J lost 0 bases, with 14 bases between them. The CDR3 DNA reads as TGCAGTGCTAGAGCTGGCGAGGTGACTAGCACAGATACGCAGTATTTT. Translation: CSARAGEVTSTDTQYF.

The chain carries TRBV5-1 and TRBJ1-2; a weak D match, TRBD1 (6 bases). The V gene lost 4 bases and the J gene lost 3 bases, with 13 bases spanning the gap. The CDR3 is made up of 14 amino acids. CDR1 and CDR2 from the germline V gene are SGHRS and YFSETQ. CDR3 amino acids: CASSPSGQYYGYTF. The CDR3 DNA reads as TGCGCCAGCAGCCCCAGTGGACAGTACTATGGCTACACCTTC.

The J gene is TRBJ2-7, the V gene TRBV20-1, with TRBD2 identical over 8 bases. V was pared by 0 bases and J by 3 bases, with 10 bases of the junction left unmatched. The CDR3 length is 16 residues. Germline values: CDR1 DFQATT, CDR2 SNEGSKA (reference sequence). CDR3 sequence: CSARESAGGRYYEQYF. CDR3 coding DNA: TGCAGTGCTAGAGAGTCCGCTGGCGGGAGGTACTACGAGCAGTACTTC.

The CDR3 loop is CASRHDRAGNEQFF. The CDR3 region has the DNA TGCGCCAGCAGACACGACAGGGCCGGTAATGAGCAGTTCTTC. J is TRBJ2-1 and V is TRBV5-1; 7 bases agree with TRBD1. V trimming: 5 bases; J trimming: 7 bases; junction bases outside the gene matches: 9. This CDR3 region has 14 residues. Germline values: CDR1 SGHRS, CDR2 YFSETQ.

This clonotype was counted at least ten times. The chain uses TRBV7-8 and TRBJ1-4, with D maybe TRBD1 (6 bases). V was shortened by 4 bases and J by 7 bases, with 13 bases between the two germline ends. This CDR3 spans 14 amino acids. Per the germline V gene, CDR1 is SGHVS and CDR2 is FQNEAQ. The CDR3 sequence is CASSSGLRGEKLFF. CDR3 DNA: TGTGCCAGCAGCTCGGGCCTCAGGGGTGAAAAACTGTTTTTT.

This clonotype has just a few counts. This rearrangement joins TRBV9 to TRBJ2-1; D uncertain. The CDR3 consists of 14 residues. In germline, CDR1 is SGDLS, CDR2 YYNGEE. Trimming pared 0 bases from V and 2 bases from J, leaving 6 bases between. The CDR3 here is CASSVDSTYNEQFF. The CDR3 region has the DNA TGTGCCAGCAGCGTAGACTCCACCTACAATGAGCAGTTCTTC.

In this sample, this clonotype turned up a few times. V gene TRBV15 combines with J gene TRBJ1-5; D gene unclear. Trimming removed 0 bases from V and 1 base from J, with 7 bases in between. The length of the CDR3 is 15 residues. Germline values: CDR1 LNHNV, CDR2 YYDKDF (reference sequence). The CDR3 DNA reads TGTGCCACCAGCAGAGATAGCGGGAGCAATCAGCCCCAGCATTTT. This translates into CATSRDSGSNQPQHF.

The CDR3 loop reads CASSLAQGHEQYF. The CDR3 DNA is TGTGCCAGCAGTTTAGCACAGGGCCACGAGCAGTACTTC. The chain has TRBV12-3 or TRBV12-4 and TRBJ2-7; the D gene is possibly TRBD1 (6 bases). Trimming stripped 0 bases from V and 5 bases from J, with 8 bases between. The CDR3 consists of 13 residues.

The CDR3 region has the DNA TGTGCCAGCTGCGGGATCTCCTACGAGCAGTACTTC. The encoded protein is CASCGISYEQYF. This chain connects TRBV2 to TRBJ2-7; tentative D call: TRBD2 (6 bases). CDR3 size: 12 residues. Trimming cost V 8 bases and J 0 bases, with 8 bases left between them. Germline V gene sequence: CDR1 SNHLY, CDR2 FYNNEI.

The J gene is TRBJ2-3, the V gene TRBV24-1; D gene ambiguous. The V and J ends lost 2 bases and 0 bases respectively, with 11 bases between them. The germline gives CDR1 KGHDR, CDR2 SFDVKD. The CDR3 loop spans 16 amino acids. CDR3 sequence: CATSDWTAYSTDTQYF. The CDR3 region has the DNA TGTGCCACCAGTGATTGGACGGCCTATAGCACAGATACGCAGTATTTT.

This sequence joins TRBV18 and TRBJ1-1, with 8 bases identical to TRBD1. Germline loops: CDR1 KGHSH, CDR2 LQKENI. This CDR3 is built from 16 residues. V dropped 3 bases and J dropped 3; count of bases not matched to a gene: 9. CDR3 nucleotide sequence: TGTGCCAGCTCACCGGACGTGGACAGGGTATACACTGAAGCTTTCTTT. Translating it yields CASSPDVDRVYTEAFF.

This clonotype turned up a few times. This sequence joins TRBV7-9 and TRBJ1-3, with D hard to call. Trimming removed 2 bases at V and 0 bases at J, with 11 bases between. CDR1 is SEHNR and CDR2 is FQNEAQ in the germline V gene (reference sequence). This CDR3 has 16 amino acids. CDR3 bases: TGTGCCAGCAGCTTACTCGGCATCAGCTCTGGAAACACCATATATTTT. Amino acids: CASSLLGISSGNTIYF.

The CDR3 DNA reads TGTGAGAACGGGGACTATGGCTACACCTTC. It is translated as CENGDYGYTF. This chain connects TRBV6-1 to TRBJ1-2; D gene uncertain. The germline CDR1 and CDR2 sequences are MNHNS and SASEGT. This CDR3 has 10 residues.